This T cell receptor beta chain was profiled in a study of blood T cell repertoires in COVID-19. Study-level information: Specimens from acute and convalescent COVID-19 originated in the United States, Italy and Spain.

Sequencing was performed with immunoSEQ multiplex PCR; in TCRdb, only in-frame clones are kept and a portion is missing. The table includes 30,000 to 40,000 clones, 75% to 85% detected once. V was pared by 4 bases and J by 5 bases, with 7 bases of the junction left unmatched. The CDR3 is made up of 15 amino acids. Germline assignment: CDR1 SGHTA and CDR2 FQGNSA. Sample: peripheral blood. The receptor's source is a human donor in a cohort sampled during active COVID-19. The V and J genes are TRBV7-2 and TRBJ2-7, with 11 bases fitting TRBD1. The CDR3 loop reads CASSWGTGGLDEQYF. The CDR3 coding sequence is TGTGCCAGCAGCTGGGGGACAGGGGGTTTAGACGAGCAGTACTTC.